This T cell receptor (beta chain) was profiled in a study of cytomegalovirus exposure and HLA in healthy donors. CDR1 is MGHRA, CDR2 YSYEKL, per germline. This CDR3 spans 16 amino acids. J gave up 3 bases and V 3 bases, and 3 bases lay outside the gene matches. The PCR had 60 Vbeta and 13 Jbeta primers. TCRdb's table, derived via immunoSEQ multiplex PCR, lists solely in-frame clones and lacks some. The table records approximately 150,000 clones, approximately 75% of them present only once. This clone was counted once. This chain connects TRBV4-1 to TRBJ2-2; TRBD1 matches at 11 bases. The sample consisted of PBMCs. The sequence derives from a man aged 25-45 years in good health and CMV-seropositive. The CDR3 region has the DNA TGCGCCAGCAGCCAGAGGACAGGGGGCGACACCGGGGAGCTGTTTTTT. Translation: CASSQRTGGDTGELFF.